The 5 T cell receptor beta chains below were found in one sample sequenced in a study of cytomegalovirus exposure and HLA in healthy donors. A multiplex PCR was run with 60 Vbeta primers and 13 Jbeta primers. Sequenced by immunoSEQ multiplex PCR; TCRdb stores in-frame clones only, minus some. The table shows around 88,000 clones, with 60% to 80% occurring only once. The sample was PBMCs. The origin of the receptors is a man in his fifties or sixties in good health and CMV-seropositive.

This chain connects TRBV21-1 to TRBJ2-1; TRBD2 is taken as the D call from the table, unchecked against the DNA. TRBV21-1 has pseudogene status. The CDR3 spans 19 residues. CDR3 coding DNA: TGTGCCAGCAGCAAAGTACCCTCTCGTAGCGGGGGGATATACAATGAGCAGTTCTTC. This sequence encodes CASSKVPSRSGGIYNEQFF.

This clone was seen a few times. The rearrangement joins TRBV19 to TRBJ2-3; D possibly corresponds to TRBD1 (6 bases). Germline V gives CDR1 LNHDA, CDR2 SQIVND (reference sequence). This CDR3 contains 14 residues. V was cut by 3 bases and J by 6 bases, with 13 bases left in between. For the CDR3, the DNA is TGTGCCAGTAGTATCAGGCAGGGGTATGATACGCAGTATTTT. This sequence encodes CASSIRQGYDTQYF.

In nucleotides, the CDR3 is TGCGCCAGCAGCCAAGAGCCTAGCGGGGGCCCGAACTCCTACGAGCAGTACTTC. Translated, it gives CASSQEPSGGPNSYEQYF. This chain links TRBV4-3 with TRBJ2-7; 10 bases map to TRBD2. The junction had 8 bases not matched to a gene; V was cut back by 0 bases and J by 0 bases. In germline, CDR1 is LGHNA, CDR2 YSLEER. The CDR3 sequence is 18 residues long.

This chain connects TRBV25-1 to TRBJ1-1; 8 bases fit TRBD1. The CDR3 is 13 residues long. The germline V gene has CDR1 MGHDK and CDR2 SYGVNS. V lost 6 bases and J lost 4; bases outside the gene matches: 4. The CDR3 DNA is TGTGCCAGCAGAGGGACAGGACTCACTGAAGCTTTCTTT. Amino acid sequence: CASRGTGLTEAFF.

The CDR3 loop reads CASSLIQGYQPQHF. The DNA for the CDR3 is TGTGCCAGCAGCTTAATCCAGGGTTATCAGCCCCAGCATTTT. This chain uses TRBV7-2 with TRBJ1-5, with TRBD1 as a possible D gene (5 bases). The CDR3 is 14 residues long. The germline V gene encodes CDR1 SGHTA and CDR2 FQGNSA. Deletions cut 2 bases from V and 5 bases from J, with 10 bases between.